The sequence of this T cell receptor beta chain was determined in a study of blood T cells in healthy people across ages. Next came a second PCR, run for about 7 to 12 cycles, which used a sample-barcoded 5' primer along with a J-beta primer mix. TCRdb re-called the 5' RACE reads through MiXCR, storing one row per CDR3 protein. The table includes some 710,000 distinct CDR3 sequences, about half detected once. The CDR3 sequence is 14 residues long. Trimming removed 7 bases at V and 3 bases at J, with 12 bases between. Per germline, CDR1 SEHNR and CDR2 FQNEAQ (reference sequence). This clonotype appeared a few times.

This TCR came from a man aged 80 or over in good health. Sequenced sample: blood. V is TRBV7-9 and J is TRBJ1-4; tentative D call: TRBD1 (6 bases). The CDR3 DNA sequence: TGTGCCAGCAACCCACAGGGACCTAATGAAAAACTGTTTTTT. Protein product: CASNPQGPNEKLFF.